This TCR beta chain derives from a study of T cell repertoires in cytomegalovirus infection. Overall study results and limits: Carriers of CMV plus the relevant HLA were identified by cumulative public TCR beta family frequency.

This clonotype has just a few counts. Its cognate antigen is unknown. The V end lost 0 bases, the J end lost 1 base, and 7 bases lay between the germline ends. Germline loops: CDR1 SGHNT, CDR2 YENEEA. The CDR3 is 16 amino acids. TCRdb fed the reads into MiXCR, producing one record per CDR3 protein. Here the sample spans about 830,000 distinct CDR3 sequences, over 25% being singletons. The specimen was cultured CD8+ T cells from PBMCs, collected from culture after CMV antigen stimulation. J is TRBJ2-6 and V is TRBV11-3; no definite D call. This TCR came from a human donor in good health (CMV status not recorded). Some clones in this sample may be carry-over from other donors' samples. The CDR3 reads CASSLDKVSGANVLTF. CDR3 nucleotide sequence: TGTGCCAGCAGCTTAGATAAGGTGTCTGGGGCCAACGTCCTGACTTTC.